The T cell receptor (beta chain) under discussion was sequenced for a study of T cells in Graves' hyperthyroidism and ophthalmopathy. In the study overall: Peripheral blood was secured at the point of initial diagnosis, before any treatment.

RNA transcripts yielded amplified TCR beta CDR3 regions. Initially, a first-round RT-PCR of the TCR CDR3 employed the HTBI primer set. From the multiplex PCR reads, TCRdb called clonotypes with MiXCR, one entry per CDR3 protein. Of fewer than 550,000 distinct CDR3 sequences listed, approximately 25% are singletons. The germline V and J ends were trimmed by 5 bases and 5 bases, with 6 bases remaining between them. CDR3 length: 11 residues. This clonotype was counted ten times or more. The sample comprised blood. The chain employs TRBV12-3 or TRBV12-4 and TRBJ2-5; D unclear. This receptor was taken from a woman aged 25-40 years with Graves' ophthalmopathy. CDR3 amino acids: CASSDWETQYF. CDR3 nucleotides: TGTGCCAGCAGTGATTGGGAGACCCAGTACTTC.